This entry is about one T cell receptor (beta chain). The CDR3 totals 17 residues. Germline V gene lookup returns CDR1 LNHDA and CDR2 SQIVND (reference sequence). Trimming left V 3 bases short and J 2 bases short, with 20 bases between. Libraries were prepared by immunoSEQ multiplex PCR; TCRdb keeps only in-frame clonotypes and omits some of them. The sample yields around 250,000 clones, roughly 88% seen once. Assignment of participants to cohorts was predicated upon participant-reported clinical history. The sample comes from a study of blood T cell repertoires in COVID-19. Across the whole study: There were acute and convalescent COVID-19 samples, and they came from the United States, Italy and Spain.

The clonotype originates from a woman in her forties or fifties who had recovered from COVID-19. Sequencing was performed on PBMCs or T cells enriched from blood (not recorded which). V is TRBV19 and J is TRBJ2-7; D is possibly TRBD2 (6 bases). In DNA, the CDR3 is TGTGCCAGTAGTATGAAATCCTTACTTGCGGGGCCCTACGAGCAGTACTTC. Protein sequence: CASSMKSLLAGPYEQYF.